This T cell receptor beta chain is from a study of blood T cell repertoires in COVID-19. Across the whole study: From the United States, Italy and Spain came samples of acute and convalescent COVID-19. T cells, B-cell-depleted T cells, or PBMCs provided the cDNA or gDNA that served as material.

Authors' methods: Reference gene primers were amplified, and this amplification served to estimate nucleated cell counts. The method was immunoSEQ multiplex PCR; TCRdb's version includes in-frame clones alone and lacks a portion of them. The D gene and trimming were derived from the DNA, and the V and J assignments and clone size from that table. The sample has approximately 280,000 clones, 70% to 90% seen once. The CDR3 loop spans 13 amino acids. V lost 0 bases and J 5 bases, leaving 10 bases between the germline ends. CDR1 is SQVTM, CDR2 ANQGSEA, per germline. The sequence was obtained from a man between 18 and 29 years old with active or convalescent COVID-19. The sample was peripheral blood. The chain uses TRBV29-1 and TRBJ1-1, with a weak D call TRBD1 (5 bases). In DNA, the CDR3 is TGCAGCGTTGAAGACAGGGAAAGGACTGAAGCTTTCTTT. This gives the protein CSVEDRERTEAFF.